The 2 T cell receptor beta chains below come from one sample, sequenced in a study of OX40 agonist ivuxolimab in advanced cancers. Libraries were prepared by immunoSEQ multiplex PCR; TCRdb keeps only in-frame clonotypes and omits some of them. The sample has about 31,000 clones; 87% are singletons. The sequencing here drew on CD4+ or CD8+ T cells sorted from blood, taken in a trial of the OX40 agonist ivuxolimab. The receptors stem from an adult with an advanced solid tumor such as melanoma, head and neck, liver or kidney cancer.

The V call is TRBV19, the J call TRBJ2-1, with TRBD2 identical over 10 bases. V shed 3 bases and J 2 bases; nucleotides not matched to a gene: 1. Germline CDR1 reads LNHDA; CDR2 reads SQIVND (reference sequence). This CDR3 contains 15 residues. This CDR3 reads CASSIGTSAYNEQFF. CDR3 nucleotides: TGTGCCAGTAGTATTGGGACTAGCGCCTACAATGAGCAGTTCTTC.

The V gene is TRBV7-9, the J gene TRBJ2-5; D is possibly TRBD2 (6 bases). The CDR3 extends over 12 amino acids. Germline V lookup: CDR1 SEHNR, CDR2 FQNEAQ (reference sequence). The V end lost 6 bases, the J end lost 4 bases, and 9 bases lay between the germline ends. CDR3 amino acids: CASRDGRETQYF. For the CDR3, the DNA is TGTGCCAGCAGGGACGGGAGAGAGACCCAGTACTTC.